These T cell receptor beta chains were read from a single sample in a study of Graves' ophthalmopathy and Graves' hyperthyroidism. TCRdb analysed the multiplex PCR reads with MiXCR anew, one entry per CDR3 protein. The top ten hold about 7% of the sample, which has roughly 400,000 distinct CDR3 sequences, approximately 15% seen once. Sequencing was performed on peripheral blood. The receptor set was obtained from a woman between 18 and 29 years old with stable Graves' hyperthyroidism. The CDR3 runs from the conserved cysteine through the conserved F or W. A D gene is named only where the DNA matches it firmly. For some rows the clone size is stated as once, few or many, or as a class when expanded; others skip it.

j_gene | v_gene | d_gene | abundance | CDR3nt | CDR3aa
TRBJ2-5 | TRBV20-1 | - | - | TGCAGTGTCCACCCGGGCGAGACCCAGTACTTC | CSVHPGETQYF
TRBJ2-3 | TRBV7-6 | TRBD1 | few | TGTGCCAGCAGCGCTCGACAGGGAAGGGGCGCAGATACGCAGTATTTT | CASSARQGRGADTQYF
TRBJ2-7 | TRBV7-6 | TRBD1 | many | TGTGCCAGCAGCCCAGACAGGGAAGACCCCTACGAGCAGTACTTC | CASSPDREDPYEQYF
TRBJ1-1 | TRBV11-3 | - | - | TGTGCCAGCAGCGCAGTGAGGGGGAGTACTGAAGCTTGCTTT | CASSAVRGSTEACF
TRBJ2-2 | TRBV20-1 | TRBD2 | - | TGCAGTGCCTCCGTAGCGGGTACCGGGGAGCTGTTTTTT | CSASVAGTGELFF
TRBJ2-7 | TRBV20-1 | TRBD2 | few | TGCAGTGCTAGCCGCATTTGGGTTTGGCGGGGGGCCCTGATAAGCTCCTACGAGCAGTACTTC | CSASRIWVWRGALISSYEQYF
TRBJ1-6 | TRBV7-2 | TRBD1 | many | TGTGCCAGCAGCTTGGACAGGAAATCACCCCTCCACTTT | CASSLDRKSPLHF
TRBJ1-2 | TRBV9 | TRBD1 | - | TGTGCCAGCAGCCCGCAGGGGGGGTCCACAGCTAACTATGGCTACACCTTC | CASSPQGGSTANYGYTF
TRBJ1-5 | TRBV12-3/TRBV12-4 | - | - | TGTGCCAGCAGTGCAATGGGACGTCTCCCTAGCAATCAGCCCCAGCATTTT | CASSAMGRLPSNQPQHF
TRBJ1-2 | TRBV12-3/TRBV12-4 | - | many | TGTGCCAGCAGTCAACTCCAGGGCGACTATGGCTACACCTTC | CASSQLQGDYGYTF
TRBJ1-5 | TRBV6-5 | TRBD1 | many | TGTGCCAGCAGTTACGACAGGGGAGGCCAGAGTGGCAATCAGCCCCAGCATTTT | CASSYDRGGQSGNQPQHF
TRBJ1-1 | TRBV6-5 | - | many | TGTGCCAGCAGTTACACTCCACAGGGTATGAACACTGAAGCTTTCTTT | CASSYTPQGMNTEAFF
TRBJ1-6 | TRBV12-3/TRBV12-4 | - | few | TGTGCCAGCAAGCAAACTTATAATTCACCCCTCCACTTT | CASKQTYNSPLHF
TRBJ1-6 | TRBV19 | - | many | TGTGCCAGTAGTCCACTGACGACAGCGAATTCACCCCTCCACTTT | CASSPLTTANSPLHF
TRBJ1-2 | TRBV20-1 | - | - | TGCAGTGCTAGAACCCCAGGGTATGGCTACACCTTC | CSARTPGYGYTF
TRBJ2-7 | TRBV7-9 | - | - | TGTGCCAGCAGCTCCCTAGCCCCCTACGAGCAGTACTTC | CASSSLAPYEQYF